Below are 16 T cell receptor beta chains sequenced from a single sample in a study of patients and donors after allogeneic stem cell transplantation. Via MiXCR, TCRdb re-called the RT-PCR reads, giving one row per CDR3 protein. This sample has roughly 250,000 distinct CDR3 sequences; 13% to 15% occur once, and the top ten carry about 9.9%. The material sequenced was blood, either unsorted or a sorted T cell fraction (not recorded which). These receptors were collected from a human donor who was either an allogeneic HSCT recipient or a stem cell or donor lymphocyte infusion donor (not recorded which). It is not recorded whose cells these are; they may come from a transplant donor.

This clonotype has just a few counts. The V and J genes are TRBV3-1 and TRBJ1-2; the D gene is possibly TRBD1 (6 bases). V was clipped by 2 bases and J by 7 bases, with 14 bases between them. In germline, CDR1 is LGHDT, CDR2 YNNKEL (reference sequence). The CDR3 covers 14 residues. Here the CDR3 reads CASSQIQGRSGYTF. The CDR3 DNA is TGTGCCAGCAGCCAAATCCAGGGGAGGAGTGGCTACACCTTC.

This clonotype showed up many times. This rearrangement joins TRBV6-1 to TRBJ2-1; TRBD2 might be the D (7 bases). The V gene lost 6 bases and the J gene lost 5 bases, with 17 bases spanning the gap. Germline CDR1 reads MNHNS; CDR2 reads SASEGT. The CDR3 has 15 residues. The CDR3 DNA follows: TGTGCCAGCAGACGATTTAAGGGGGGGGACAATGAGCAGTTCTTC. This gives the protein CASRRFKGGDNEQFF.

The table lists this clonotype with many counts. The chain joins TRBV6-1 to TRBJ2-7, with 8 bases aligning to TRBD2. Trimming took 5 bases from V and 2 from J; bases not matched to a gene: 11. Germline CDR1 reads MNHNS; CDR2 reads SASEGT. This CDR3 contains 16 residues. The CDR3 region is CASSPTGTRRTYEQYF. In nucleotides, the CDR3 is TGTGCCAGCAGTCCAACCGGGACTAGGAGAACCTACGAGCAGTACTTC.

This clonotype appeared a few times. The V call is TRBV7-2, the J call TRBJ2-7; a weak D match, TRBD1 (6 bases). The V end lost 5 bases, the J end lost 1 base, and 18 bases lay between the germline ends. In germline, CDR1 is SGHTA, CDR2 FQGNSA. The CDR3 consists of 16 residues. This CDR3 reads CASSLQSGTTSYEQYF. The CDR3 DNA sequence: TGTGCCAGCAGCCTACAGTCCGGGACAACATCCTACGAGCAGTACTTC.

This clonotype was observed a few times. The genes are TRBV19 and TRBJ1-5, with a tentative D call TRBD1 (6 bases). Germline CDR1 LNHDA, CDR2 SQIVND (reference sequence). The V end lost 5 bases, the J end lost 2 bases, and 22 bases lay between the germline ends. The CDR3 length is 18 residues. CDR3 region: CASSALPQGRRGNQPQHF. In nucleotides, the CDR3 is TGTGCCAGTAGTGCACTACCACAGGGAAGGAGGGGCAATCAGCCCCAGCATTTT.

This clonotype has more than one count but fewer than ten. The chain couples TRBV7-8 to TRBJ2-7; D remains ambiguous. The CDR3 runs to 15 residues. CDR1 and CDR2 from the germline V gene are SGHVS and FQNEAQ. The V end was cut by 4 bases, the J end by 2 bases, with 15 bases between. The CDR3 reads CASSSALGAAYEQYF. The CDR3 DNA is TGTGCCAGCAGCTCCGCGCTAGGCGCAGCCTACGAGCAGTACTTC.

V gene TRBV20-1 combines with J gene TRBJ2-3, with D hard to call. CDR3 length: 10 residues. Trimming took 6 bases from V and 4 from J, leaving 5 bases between them. Germline assignment: CDR1 DFQATT and CDR2 SNEGSKA (reference sequence). CDR3: CSADSDTQYF. Here the CDR3 DNA reads TGCAGTGCCGATTCAGATACGCAGTATTTT.

This clonotype was seen a few times. This chain links TRBV6-1 with TRBJ1-6, with 9 bases lining up with TRBD1. The CDR3 runs to 16 residues. Germline CDR1 and CDR2: MNHNS and SASEGT. The J segment lost 7 bases and the V segment lost 6 bases, leaving 10 bases of the junction unmatched. In nucleotides, the CDR3 is TGTGCCAGCAGGCGGTCACAGGGGGCGAGGAATTCACCCCTCCACTTT. This sequence encodes CASRRSQGARNSPLHF.

This chain joins TRBV20-1 and TRBJ2-7, with TRBD2 matching 9 bases. This CDR3 comprises 14 residues. CDR1 is DFQATT, CDR2 SNEGSKA, per germline (reference sequence). V shed 3 bases and J 4 bases; nucleotides not matched to a gene: 7. The CDR3 reads CSASRGLAGYEQYF. The CDR3 bases are TGCAGTGCTAGTAGGGGGCTAGCGGGATACGAGCAGTACTTC.

A note on this clonotype: A much larger clone differs from this one at a single base, so this may be a read error. No conserved phenylalanine or tryptophan is present at the end of the CDR3, so a read error is the likely explanation. The gene calls are TRBV12-3 or TRBV12-4 and TRBJ1-4; 10 bases line up with TRBD1. CDR3 length equals 14 residues. With V trimmed by 6 bases and J by 7 bases, 5 bases remained unmatched. The CDR3 loop is CASSLTGGFEKLFS. CDR3 coding DNA: TGTGCCAGCAGCCTGACAGGGGGCTTTGAAAAACTGTTTTCT.

This clonotype showed up many times. The rearrangement joins TRBV7-9 to TRBJ1-1, with D possibly matching TRBD1 (5 bases). CDR1 is SEHNR, CDR2 FQNEAQ, per germline (reference sequence). With 0 bases removed from V and 2 bases from J, the gap between germline ends came to 10 bases. The CDR3 covers 15 residues. The CDR3 sequence: CASSLAFGGNTEAFF. As DNA, the CDR3 is TGTGCCAGCAGCTTAGCGTTCGGGGGTAACACTGAAGCTTTCTTT.

In this sample, this clonotype turned up a few times. The genes are TRBV5-5 and TRBJ1-5, with a weak D call TRBD1 (6 bases). The germline V and J ends were trimmed by 1 base and 6 bases, with 20 bases remaining between them. CDR1 is SGHKS, CDR2 YYEKEE, per germline (reference sequence). The CDR3 contains 17 residues. In DNA, the CDR3 is TGTGCCAGCAGCTTGTTAGGGGGTGACAGCTCCTTTCAGCCCCAGCATTTT. Translated: CASSLLGGDSSFQPQHF. Drawing the rest from reference TRBV5-5 and TRBJ1-5, the complete variable domain is DAGVTQSPTHLIKTRGQQVTLRCSPISGHKSVSWYQQVLGQGPQFIFQYYEKEERGRGNFPDRFSARQFPNYSSELNVNALLLGDSALYLCASSLLGGDSSFQPQHFGDGTRLSIL.

The chain uses TRBV11-1 and TRBJ2-5; 11 nucleotides match TRBD2. Germline V gene data show CDR1 as SGHAT and CDR2 as FQDESV (reference sequence). This CDR3 has 16 amino acids. V gave up 2 bases and J gave up 5 bases; unmatched junction bases: 7. The CDR3 DNA reads as TGTGCCAGCAGCTTAATAGCGGGAGGGCCCTTTGAGACCCAGTACTTC. Its protein product is CASSLIAGGPFETQYF.

There are a few counts of this clonotype. The V gene is TRBV7-8, the J gene TRBJ2-5; 10 nucleotides match TRBD2. Germline-derived CDR1 and CDR2 are SGHVS and FQNEAQ. This CDR3 is built from 17 residues. V dropped 3 bases and J dropped 4; count of bases not matched to a gene: 11. The DNA of the CDR3 is TGTGCCAGCAGCTTGCAAGTAGCGGGAGGTCCGGGAGAGACCCAGTACTTC. Protein product: CASSLQVAGGPGETQYF.

V is TRBV6-1 and J is TRBJ2-1; perhaps D is TRBD1 or TRBD2 (5 bases each). The CDR3 sequence is 15 residues long. From germline, CDR1 is MNHNS and CDR2 SASEGT. Trimming left V 6 bases short and J 7 bases short, with 19 bases between. The CDR3 here is CASRGDRGAWNEQFF. In nucleotides, the CDR3 is TGTGCCAGCAGGGGCGACCGGGGCGCGTGGAATGAGCAGTTCTTC.

CDR3 nucleotide sequence: TGTGCCAGCAGAGACGGCTCTGGGGCCAACGTCCTGACTTTC. This translates into CASRDGSGANVLTF. This chain uses TRBV6-1 with TRBJ2-6; no reliable D call. CDR1 is MNHNS, CDR2 SASEGT, per germline. This CDR3 has 14 amino acids. V gave up 6 bases and J gave up 0 bases, with 6 bases separating them.